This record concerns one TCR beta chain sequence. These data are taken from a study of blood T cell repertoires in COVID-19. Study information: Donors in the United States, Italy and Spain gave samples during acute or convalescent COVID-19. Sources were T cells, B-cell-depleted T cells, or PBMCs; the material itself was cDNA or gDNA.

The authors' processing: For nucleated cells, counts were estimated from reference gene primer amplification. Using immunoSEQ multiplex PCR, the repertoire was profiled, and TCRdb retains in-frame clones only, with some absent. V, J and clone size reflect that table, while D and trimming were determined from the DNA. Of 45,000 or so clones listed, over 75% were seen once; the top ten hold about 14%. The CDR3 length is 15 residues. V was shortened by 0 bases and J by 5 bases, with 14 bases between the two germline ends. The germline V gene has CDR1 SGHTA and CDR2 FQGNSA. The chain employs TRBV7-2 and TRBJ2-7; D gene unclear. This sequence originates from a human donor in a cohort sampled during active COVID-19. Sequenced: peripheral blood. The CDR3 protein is CASSLAIASPHEQYF. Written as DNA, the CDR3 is TGTGCCAGCAGCTTAGCTATAGCCTCCCCGCACGAGCAGTACTTC.